What follows describes a single TCR beta chain. This clone was detected only once. Its antigen is currently not known. Per-nucleotide qualities are absent, and no much larger clonotype sits a single base away. V drops 6 bases and J drops 5 bases, leaving 10 bases in between. CDR1 is given as SGHVS and CDR2 as FNYEAQ, both from the germline V gene. Counted from cysteine to phenylalanine, this CDR3 has 12 amino acids. Only the CDR3 DNA is retained, 36 bases long and in frame from the first base. The method behind the library was the immunoSEQ multiplex PCR assay. The immuneACCESS repertoire file appears here via TCRdb, limited to in-frame rearrangements. These files lack a portion of the clones; in checked studies, under half of the deficit traces to unresolved V genes, and the cause of the others is not known. For this sample there are 50,000 to 60,000 clones; around nine tenths appear just once. The ten biggest clones cover about 1.8% of the sample.

This entry is derived from a study of T cell changes during pregnancy in multiple sclerosis (dated by TCRdb to about 2019). Background on the whole study: Changes in the T cell repertoire over the course of pregnancy were examined in this study in women with multiple sclerosis.

This sample comprised peripheral blood, obtained after pregnancy. The clonotype was recovered from a female donor with multiple sclerosis, enrolled in a pregnancy study. This sequence uses TRBV7-6 and TRBJ2-5; TRBD1 might be the D gene, on 5 matching bases. CDR3 region: CASSLGRETQYF. Here is the DNA: TGTGCCAGCAGTCTGGGGCGGGAGACCCAGTACTTC.